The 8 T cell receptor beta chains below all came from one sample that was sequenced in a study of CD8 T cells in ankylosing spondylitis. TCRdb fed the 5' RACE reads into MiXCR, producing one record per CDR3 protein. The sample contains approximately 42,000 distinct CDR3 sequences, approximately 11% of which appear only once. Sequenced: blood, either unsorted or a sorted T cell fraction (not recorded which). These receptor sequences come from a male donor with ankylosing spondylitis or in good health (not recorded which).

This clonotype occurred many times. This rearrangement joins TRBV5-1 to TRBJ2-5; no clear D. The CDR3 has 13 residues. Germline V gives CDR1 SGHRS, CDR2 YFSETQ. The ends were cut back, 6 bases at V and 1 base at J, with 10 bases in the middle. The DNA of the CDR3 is TGCGCCAGCACCCCGACCCCCCAAGAGACCCAGTACTTC. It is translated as CASTPTPQETQYF.

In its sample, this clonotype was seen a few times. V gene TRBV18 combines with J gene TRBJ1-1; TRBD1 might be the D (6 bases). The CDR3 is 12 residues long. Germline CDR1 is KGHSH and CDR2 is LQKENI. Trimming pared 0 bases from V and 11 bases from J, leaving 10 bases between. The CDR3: CASSPPTGKAFF. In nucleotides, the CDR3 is TGTGCCAGCTCACCACCCACAGGGAAGGCTTTCTTT. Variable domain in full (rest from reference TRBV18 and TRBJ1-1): NAGVMQNPRHLVRRRGQEARLRCSPMKGHSHVYWYRQLPEEGLKFMVYLQKENIIDESGMPKERFSAEFPKEGPSILRIQQVVRGDSAAYFCASSPPTGKAFFGQGTRLTVV.

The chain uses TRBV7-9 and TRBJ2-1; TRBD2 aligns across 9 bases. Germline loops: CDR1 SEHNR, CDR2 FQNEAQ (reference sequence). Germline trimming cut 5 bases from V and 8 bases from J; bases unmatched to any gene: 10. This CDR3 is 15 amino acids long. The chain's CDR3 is CASSTGVAGVDEQFF. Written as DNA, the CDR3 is TGTGCCAGCAGCACCGGGGTAGCGGGGGTCGATGAGCAGTTCTTC.

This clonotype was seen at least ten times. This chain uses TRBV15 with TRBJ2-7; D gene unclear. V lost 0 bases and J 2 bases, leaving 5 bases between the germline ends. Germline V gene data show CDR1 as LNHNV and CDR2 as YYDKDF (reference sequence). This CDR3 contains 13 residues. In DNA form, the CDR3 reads TGTGCCACCAGCAGAGATCCGGCCTACGAGCAGTACTTC. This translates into CATSRDPAYEQYF.

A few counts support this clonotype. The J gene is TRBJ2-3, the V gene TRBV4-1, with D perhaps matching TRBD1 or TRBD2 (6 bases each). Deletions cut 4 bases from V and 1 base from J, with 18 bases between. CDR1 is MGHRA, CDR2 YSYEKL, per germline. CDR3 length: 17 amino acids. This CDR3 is CASSPLPLGGGTDTQYF. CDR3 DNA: TGCGCCAGCAGCCCCCTCCCCCTGGGGGGCGGCACAGATACGCAGTATTTT.

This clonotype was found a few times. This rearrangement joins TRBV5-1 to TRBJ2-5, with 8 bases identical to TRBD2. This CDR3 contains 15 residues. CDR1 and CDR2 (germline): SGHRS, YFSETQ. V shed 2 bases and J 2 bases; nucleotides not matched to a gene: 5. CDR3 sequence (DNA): TGCGCCAGCAGCTTTGAAATAGCGGGGCAAGAGACCCAGTACTTC. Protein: CASSFEIAGQETQYF.

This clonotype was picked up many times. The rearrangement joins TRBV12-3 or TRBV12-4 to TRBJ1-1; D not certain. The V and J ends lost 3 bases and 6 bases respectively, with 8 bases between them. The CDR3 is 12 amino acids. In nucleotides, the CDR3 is TGTGCCAGCAGTTTGGGGAGGGCTGAAGCTTTCTTT. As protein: CASSLGRAEAFF.

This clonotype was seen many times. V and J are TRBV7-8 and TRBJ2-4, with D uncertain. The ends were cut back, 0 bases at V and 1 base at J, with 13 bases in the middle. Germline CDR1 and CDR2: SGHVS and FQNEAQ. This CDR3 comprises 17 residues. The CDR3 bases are TGTGCCAGCAGCTTAGCGACTTTGTCTGGGGCCAAAAACATTCAGTACTTC. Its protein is CASSLATLSGAKNIQYF.